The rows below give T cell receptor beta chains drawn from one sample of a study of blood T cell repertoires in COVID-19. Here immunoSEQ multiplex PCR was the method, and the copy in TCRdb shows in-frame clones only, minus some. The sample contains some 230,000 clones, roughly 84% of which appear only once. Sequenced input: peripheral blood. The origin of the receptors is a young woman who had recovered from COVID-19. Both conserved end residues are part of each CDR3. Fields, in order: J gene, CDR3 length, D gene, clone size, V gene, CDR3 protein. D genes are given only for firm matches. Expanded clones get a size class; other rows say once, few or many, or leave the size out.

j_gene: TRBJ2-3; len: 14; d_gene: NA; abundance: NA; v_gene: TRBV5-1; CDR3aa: CASSLVAGQDTQFF
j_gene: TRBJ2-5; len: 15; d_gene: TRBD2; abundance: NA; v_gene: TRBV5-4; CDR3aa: CASSPSGGREETQYF
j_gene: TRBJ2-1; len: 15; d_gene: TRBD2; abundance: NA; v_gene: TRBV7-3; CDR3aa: CASRQQREGHSEQFF
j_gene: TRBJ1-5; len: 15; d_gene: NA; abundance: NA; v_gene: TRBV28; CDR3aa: CASSSAPRQGQPQHF
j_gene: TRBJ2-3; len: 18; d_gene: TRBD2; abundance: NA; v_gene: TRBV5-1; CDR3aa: CASSPGLAGGLLTDTQYF
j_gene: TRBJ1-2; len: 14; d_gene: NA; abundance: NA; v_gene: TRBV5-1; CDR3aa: CASSEAGPRYGYTF
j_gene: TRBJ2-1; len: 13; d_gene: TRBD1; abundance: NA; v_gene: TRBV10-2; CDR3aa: CASAGQGMNEQFF
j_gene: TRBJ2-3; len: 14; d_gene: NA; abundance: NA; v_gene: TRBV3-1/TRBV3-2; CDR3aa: CASSQSTERVTQYF
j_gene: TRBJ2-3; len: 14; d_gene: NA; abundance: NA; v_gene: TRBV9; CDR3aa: CASSATHREDTQYF
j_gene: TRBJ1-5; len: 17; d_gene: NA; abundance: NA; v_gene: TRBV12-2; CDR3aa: CASRLARGGNSNQPQHF
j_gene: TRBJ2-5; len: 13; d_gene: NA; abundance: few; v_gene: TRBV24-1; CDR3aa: CATSDDRWATQYF
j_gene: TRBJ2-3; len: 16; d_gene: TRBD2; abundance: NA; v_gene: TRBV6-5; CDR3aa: CASSYSRTSGGDTQYF
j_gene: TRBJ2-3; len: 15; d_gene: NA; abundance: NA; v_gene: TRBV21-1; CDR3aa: CASSKETGVSDTQYF
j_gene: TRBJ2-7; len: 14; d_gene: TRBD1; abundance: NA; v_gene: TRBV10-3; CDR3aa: CAISEPDRVPLWYF
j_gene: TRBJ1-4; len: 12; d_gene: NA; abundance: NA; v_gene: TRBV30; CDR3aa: CAWSETGEKLFF
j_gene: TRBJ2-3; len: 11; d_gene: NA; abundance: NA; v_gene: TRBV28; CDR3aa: CASSDRDTQYF
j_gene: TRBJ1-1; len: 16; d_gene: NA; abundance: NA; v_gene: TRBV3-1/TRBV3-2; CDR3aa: CASSQGITGGVTEAFF
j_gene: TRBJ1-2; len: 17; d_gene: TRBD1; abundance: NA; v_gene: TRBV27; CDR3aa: CASRGSLPQGTNYGYTF
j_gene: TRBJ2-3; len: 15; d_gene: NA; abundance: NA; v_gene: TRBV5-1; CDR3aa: CASSSERLSTDTQYF
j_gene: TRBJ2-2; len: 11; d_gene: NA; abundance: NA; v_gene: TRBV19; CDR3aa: CGAGYTGELFF
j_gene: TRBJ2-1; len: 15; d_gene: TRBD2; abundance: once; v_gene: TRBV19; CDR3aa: CASSIKSGAYNEQFF
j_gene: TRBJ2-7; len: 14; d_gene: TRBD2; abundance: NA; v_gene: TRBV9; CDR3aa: CASTPGLAGYEQYF